This TCR beta chain came from a study of T-cell memory formation after mild COVID-19. The table lists this clonotype with many counts. Its matching antigen is unknown. The germline V gene encodes CDR1 LGHNA and CDR2 YSLEER. The CDR3 is made up of 15 amino acids. V lost 2 bases and J lost 0, with 11 bases in between. The study, taken as a whole, reports: Second-wave clones peaking on day 37 lacked confirmed SARS-CoV-2 specificity.

TCRdb itself ran the 5' RACE reads through MiXCR, one entry per CDR3 protein. The sample comprises about 620,000 distinct CDR3 sequences, roughly 17% of which are singletons, and around 12% rests with the top ten. The TCR was taken from an adult woman who had mild COVID-19 (a few samples of this study predate the infection). Cell type and time point are not known. Specimen: PBMCs or a T cell subset sorted from them (not recorded which). The gene calls are TRBV4-3 and TRBJ2-7, with D maybe TRBD1 (6 bases). The CDR3 coding sequence is TGCGCCAGCAGCCAAACAGGGATCCCCTCCTACGAGCAGTACTTC. Amino acids: CASSQTGIPSYEQYF.